Following are 29 T cell receptor beta chains from one sample sequenced in a study of post-analysis software for immune sequencing data. Sequencing libraries made from TCR beta cDNA carried unique molecular identifiers. From the PCR reads, TCRdb called clonotypes with MiXCR, one entry per CDR3 protein. The sample comprises about 160,000 distinct CDR3 sequences, 36% of which are singletons, and approximately 30% rests with the top ten. Sequencing was performed on blood, taken after autologous hematopoietic stem cell transplantation. These receptor sequences come from a girl aged 10 to 17 with multiple sclerosis.

The V and J genes are TRBV7-8 and TRBJ2-5, with a possible D match to TRBD2 (5 bases). This CDR3 is built from 13 residues. Per germline, CDR1 SGHVS and CDR2 FQNEAQ. V gave up 6 bases and J gave up 0 bases, with 8 bases separating them. CDR3 in DNA: TGTGCCAGCAGTCGGACTCACCAAGAGACCCAGTACTTC. Protein sequence: CASSRTHQETQYF.

V usage is TRBV6-2 or TRBV6-3 and J usage is TRBJ2-1; D is unclear. This CDR3 is 14 amino acids long. Germline CDR1 reads MNHEY; CDR2 reads SVGEGT. Trimming removed 6 bases at V and 0 bases at J, with 9 bases between. CDR3 in amino acids: CASSRYSSYNEQFF. The CDR3 DNA reads as TGTGCCAGCAGCCGTTATAGCTCCTACAATGAGCAGTTCTTC.

The chain recombines TRBV4-1 with TRBJ1-1; D is possibly TRBD1 (5 bases). CDR3 length equals 22 residues. The V gene's germline CDR1 is MGHRA and CDR2 YSYEKL. Trimming pared 3 bases from V and 0 bases from J, leaving 32 bases between. The CDR3 sequence is CASSHWEGSTDTGDVMNTEAFF. CDR3 nucleotide sequence: TGCGCCAGCAGCCACTGGGAGGGAAGCACAGATACGGGGGATGTAATGAACACTGAAGCTTTCTTT.

The rearrangement uses TRBV6-5 and TRBJ2-4; a weak D match, TRBD2 (6 bases). Judging by the DNA end, TRBJ2-5 fits better; the J call may be wrong. The CDR3 contains 17 residues. The germline V gene has CDR1 MNHEY and CDR2 SVGAGI. The CDR3 here is CASSYSAGRPGPETQYF. Written as DNA, the CDR3 is TGTGCCAGCAGTTACTCGGCGGGACGCCCAGGTCCGGAGACCCAGTACTTC.

Written as DNA, the CDR3 is TGTGCCAGCAGCACCCGGACTAGCGGGGGCAACAATGAGCAGTTCTTC. It yields the protein CASSTRTSGGNNEQFF. The chain uses TRBV6-5 and TRBJ2-1, with 13 bases matching TRBD2. Germline assignment: CDR1 MNHEY and CDR2 SVGAGI. The CDR3 is made up of 16 amino acids. The V and J ends lost 6 bases and 5 bases, in that order; junction bases with no gene match: 7.

The rearrangement links TRBV7-9 to TRBJ2-7; the match to TRBD2 covers 12 bases. This CDR3 region has 19 residues. V was clipped by 5 bases and J by 4 bases; unmatched bases: 18. CDR1 is SEHNR, CDR2 FQNEAQ, per germline (reference sequence). The CDR3, as DNA: TGTGCCAGCAGCCCGTTGGGGCTAGCGGGAGGGCCTGTTGTGTACGAGCAGTACTTC. Translated: CASSPLGLAGGPVVYEQYF. Together with reference TRBV7-9 and TRBJ2-7, the CDR3 gives the full variable domain: DTGVSQNPRHKITKRGQNVTFRCDPISEHNRLYWYRQTLGQGPEFLTYFQNEAQLEKSRLLSDRFSAERPKGSFSTLEIQRTEQGDSAMYLCASSPLGLAGGPVVYEQYFGPGTRLTVT.

A remark on this clonotype: Just one base apart from a much larger clone, this may be a read error. The chain combines TRBV20-1 with TRBJ2-4; 14 bases line up with TRBD2. The DNA end is more similar to TRBJ2-7, so the J call may be wrong. The CDR3 contains 16 residues. Germline loops: CDR1 DFQATT, CDR2 SNEGSKA (reference sequence). CDR3 sequence: CSTRLFGTSGSIEQYF. CDR3 coding DNA: TGCAGTACTAGACTGTTTGGGACTAGCGGGAGTATCGAGCAGTACTTC.

This clonotype was detected only a few times. The chain joins TRBV21-1 to TRBJ2-6. TRBV21-1 represents a pseudogene. CDR3 length: 15 residues. This CDR3 reads CASSHRAPGANVLTF. CDR3 nucleotides: TGTGCCAGCAGCCACAGGGCTCCTGGGGCCAACGTCCTGACTTTC.

The chain is built from TRBV12-3 or TRBV12-4 and TRBJ2-3; D perhaps matches TRBD2 (5 bases). CDR3 length: 14 amino acids. Trimming left V 7 bases short and J 0 bases short, with 11 bases between. The DNA for the CDR3 is TGTGCCAGCATCCGGGAAGACAGCACAGATACGCAGTATTTT. Residues: CASIREDSTDTQYF.

The rearrangement links TRBV6-4 to TRBJ2-3; perhaps TRBD2 as D (6 bases). Per germline, CDR1 MRHNA and CDR2 SNTAGT. The CDR3 contains 16 residues. The ends were cut back, 1 base at V and 2 bases at J, with 13 bases in the middle. The CDR3 loop is CASSDWRDGSTDTQYF. The CDR3 DNA sequence: TGTGCCAGCAGTGACTGGAGGGACGGCTCCACAGATACGCAGTATTTT.

On this clonotype: The germline gene is not matched at one end of the junction; a read error may be the cause. CDR3 coding DNA: TGCGCCAACAGCCTGGGACTAGACAATGAGCAGTTCTTC. This encodes CANSLGLDNEQFF. The V call is TRBV5-1, the J call TRBJ2-1; 8 bases are a match to TRBD2. The CDR3 consists of 13 residues. Germline V gene sequence: CDR1 SGHRS, CDR2 YFSETQ.

Many counts were recorded for this clonotype. The genes are TRBV10-3 and TRBJ2-3; tentatively, D is TRBD1 or TRBD2 (5 bases each). Looked up from germline, CDR1 is ENHRY and CDR2 is SYGVKD. The CDR3 length is 16 residues. V gave up 4 bases and J gave up 5 bases, with 19 bases separating them. CDR3 nucleotide sequence: TGTGCCATCAGTGGGATTGGTGGGGGTGTGATAGATACGCAGTATTTT. Translating it yields CAISGIGGGVIDTQYF.

The chain combines TRBV3-1 with TRBJ2-3; the D gene could be TRBD1 or TRBD2 (6 bases each). The CDR3 sequence is 14 residues long. The V gene lost 4 bases and the J gene lost 3 bases, with 11 bases spanning the gap. Looked up from germline, CDR1 is LGHDT and CDR2 is YNNKEL (reference sequence). CDR3 sequence reads: CASSPGGGTDTQYF. CDR3 nucleotides: TGTGCCAGCAGCCCCGGAGGGGGGACAGATACGCAGTATTTT.

This clonotype was detected a few times. Written as DNA, the CDR3 is TGTGCCAGCAGCTTAAGCGGGACAGGGCGGCACGAGCAGTACTTC. Amino acids: CASSLSGTGRHEQYF. J is TRBJ2-7 and V is TRBV7-9; 9 bases are shared with TRBD1. V gave up 2 bases and J gave up 5 bases; unmatched junction bases: 7. The CDR3 totals 15 residues. CDR1 is SEHNR, CDR2 FQNEAQ, per germline (reference sequence).

This clonotype was seen only a few times. The chain has TRBV12-3 or TRBV12-4 and TRBJ1-3, with D possibly TRBD1 on 5 matching bases. This CDR3 is built from 15 residues. V was cut by 5 bases and J by 4 bases, with 15 bases left in between. CDR3 nucleotides: TGTGCCAGCAGTCCCCCCGGAGGGACCGGAAACACCATATATTTT. Translating gives CASSPPGGTGNTIYF.

The table lists this clonotype with a few counts. V and J are TRBV10-1 and TRBJ2-7; D perhaps matches TRBD1 (6 bases). V was trimmed by 4 bases and J by 5 bases, leaving 12 bases between them. The V gene's germline CDR1 is WNHNN and CDR2 SYGVQD (reference sequence). The CDR3 has 13 amino acids. As DNA, the CDR3 is TGCGCCAGCAGTGCTTCCAGGGGTAACGAGCAGTACTTC. It is translated as CASSASRGNEQYF.

In this sample, this clonotype turned up once. This chain connects TRBV7-2 to TRBJ2-3; 12 bases fit TRBD2. The CDR3 sequence is 16 residues long. Per the germline V gene, CDR1 is SGHTA and CDR2 is FQGNSA. With V trimmed by 2 bases and J by 6 bases, 6 bases remained unmatched. CDR3 nucleotides: TGTGCCAGCAGCTTAACTCCTAGCGGGGGGGCGGATACGCAGTATTTT. It encodes CASSLTPSGGADTQYF.

This clonotype was seen a handful of times. The chain combines TRBV12-3 or TRBV12-4 with TRBJ2-5; D call uncertain. CDR3 size: 13 residues. The V end was cut by 6 bases, the J end by 2 bases, with 10 bases between. CDR3 bases: TGTGCCAGCAGGACCGTCGGGCAAGAGACCCAGTACTTC. Translating gives CASRTVGQETQYF.

This sequence joins TRBV5-1 and TRBJ2-1; D gene uncertain. With 0 bases removed from V and 0 bases from J, the gap between germline ends came to 7 bases. CDR1 and CDR2 from the germline V gene are SGHRS and YFSETQ. The CDR3 loop spans 15 amino acids. The CDR3 reads CASSLGSTSYNEQFF. CDR3 DNA: TGCGCCAGCAGCTTGGGGAGTACCTCCTACAATGAGCAGTTCTTC.

This clonotype came up a few times. A much larger clone sits a single nucleotide away, making a read error possible. V gene TRBV29-1 combines with J gene TRBJ2-7, with a weak D call TRBD2 (6 bases). Trimming removed 7 bases from V and 7 bases from J, with 20 bases in between. CDR3 length: 13 residues. Germline V gene sequence: CDR1 SQVTM, CDR2 ANQGSEA. CDR3 sequence: CSGGTSSLNEQYF. DNA of the CDR3: TGCAGCGGGGGGACTTCCTCTCTTAATGAGCAGTACTTC.

The chain has TRBV20-1 and TRBJ2-1; D might be TRBD2 (5 bases). TRBJ2-7 matches the DNA end more closely, so the J call is doubtful. This CDR3 is 13 amino acids long. From germline, CDR1 is DFQATT and CDR2 SNEGSKA (reference sequence). CDR3 sequence (DNA): TGCAGTGCTAGAGGTACAGCGGACCACGAGCAGTACTTC. It yields the protein CSARGTADHEQYF.

This clonotype showed up just a few times. The V and J genes are TRBV20-1 and TRBJ2-6, with TRBD1 identical over 7 bases. V gave up 0 bases and J gave up 3 bases; unmatched junction bases: 8. The CDR3 has 17 amino acids. Germline V lookup: CDR1 DFQATT, CDR2 SNEGSKA (reference sequence). The CDR3 region is CSARDLKGAIGANVLTF. In DNA, the CDR3 is TGCAGTGCTAGAGATCTAAAGGGGGCTATTGGGGCCAACGTCCTGACTTTC.

This clonotype has more than one count but fewer than ten. V and J are TRBV20-1 and TRBJ2-4, with 9 nucleotides matching TRBD1. The V gene end was trimmed by 5 bases and the J gene end by 7 bases; junction bases not matched to a gene: 9. Germline V gene lookup returns CDR1 DFQATT and CDR2 SNEGSKA (reference sequence). This CDR3 is 14 amino acids long. CDR3 bases: TGCAGTGCTTCATCACAGGGGGCATTTAACATTCAGTACTTC. Amino acid sequence: CSASSQGAFNIQYF.

This clonotype was detected only a few times. The gene calls are TRBV5-1 and TRBJ1-2; 7 positions agree with TRBD1. The junction had 7 bases not matched to a gene; V was cut back by 0 bases and J by 5 bases. Per germline, CDR1 SGHRS and CDR2 YFSETQ. This CDR3 contains 15 residues. CDR3 nucleotides: TGCGCCAGCAGCTTGGTTCAGGGGGGCTATTATGGCTACACCTTC. Its protein is CASSLVQGGYYGYTF.

This clonotype was found a few times. The chain carries TRBV5-1 and TRBJ1-5; maybe TRBD1 (6 bases). The germline gives CDR1 SGHRS, CDR2 YFSETQ. This CDR3 has 13 amino acids. Trimming removed 1 base from V and 5 bases from J, with 7 bases in between. CDR3 nucleotides: TGCGCCAGCAGCTTGACAGGGCATCAGCCCCAGCATTTT. As protein: CASSLTGHQPQHF.

The chain has TRBV7-2 and TRBJ2-7; 9 nucleotides agree with TRBD2. Germline assignment: CDR1 SGHTA and CDR2 FQGNSA. The CDR3 consists of 17 residues. V gave up 2 bases and J gave up 6 bases; unmatched junction bases: 14. CDR3 sequence: CASSLFLFSGSEFEQYF. CDR3 DNA sequence: TGTGCCAGCAGCTTATTCCTGTTTAGCGGGAGTGAATTCGAGCAGTACTTC.

The V and J genes are TRBV9 and TRBJ2-1; 7 bases fit TRBD2. Trimming took 0 bases from V and 3 from J; bases not matched to a gene: 0. This CDR3 contains 14 residues. In germline, CDR1 is SGDLS, CDR2 YYNGEE. The CDR3 coding sequence is TGTGCCAGCAGCGTAGAGCGGGACTACAATGAGCAGTTCTTC. This gives the protein CASSVERDYNEQFF.

In its sample, this clonotype was seen a few times. The gene calls are TRBV4-3 and TRBJ2-3, with D possibly matching TRBD2 (5 bases). Trimming pared 6 bases from V and 9 bases from J, leaving 22 bases between. Germline CDR1 reads LGHNA; CDR2 reads YSLEER. The CDR3 extends over 15 amino acids. The CDR3 DNA is TGCGCCAGCAGTCTGGAAGGGCAAGAGCGCGGGACGCAGTATTTT. Translated: CASSLEGQERGTQYF.

This clonotype was seen only a few times. The rearrangement joins TRBV12-3 or TRBV12-4 to TRBJ1-2; 7 nucleotides line up with TRBD1. V gave up 6 bases and J gave up 4 bases; unmatched junction bases: 5. The CDR3 spans 13 residues. The CDR3 DNA reads TGTGCCAGCAGCGCCGGGACAGTCTATGGCTACACCTTC. This sequence encodes CASSAGTVYGYTF.